This T cell receptor beta chain was retrieved from a study of Graves' ophthalmopathy and Graves' hyperthyroidism. This clonotype was seen at least ten times. Its antigen remains unknown. The junction departs from the called germline gene at one end, perhaps through a read error. The CDR3 runs 15 residues. Study-level points and caveats: Blood also carried most expanded thyroid clonotypes exceeding 0.001 frequency.

Amplified material comprised TCR beta CDR3 regions derived from RNA transcripts. First-round RT-PCR with HTBI primers preceded a second-round multiplex PCR. TCRdb analysed the multiplex PCR reads with MiXCR anew, one entry per CDR3 protein. The data hold about 220,000 distinct CDR3 sequences, with about a fifth observed a single time. Reliance was placed on clinical symptoms, serum thyroxine, TRAb, thyroid ultrasound and orbital computed tomography for diagnosis. The PBMCs were taken from around 9.1 ml of fresh peripheral blood. The sequence was collected from a woman aged 45-59 years with Graves' ophthalmopathy. Sequencing was done on a sample of peripheral blood. V is TRBV12-3 or TRBV12-4 and J is TRBJ2-5; 11 nucleotides line up with TRBD2. The CDR3 loop is CASTDLAGGQETQCF. CDR3 nucleotide sequence: TGTGCCAGCACCGATCTAGCGGGAGGCCAAGAGACCCAGTGCTTC.